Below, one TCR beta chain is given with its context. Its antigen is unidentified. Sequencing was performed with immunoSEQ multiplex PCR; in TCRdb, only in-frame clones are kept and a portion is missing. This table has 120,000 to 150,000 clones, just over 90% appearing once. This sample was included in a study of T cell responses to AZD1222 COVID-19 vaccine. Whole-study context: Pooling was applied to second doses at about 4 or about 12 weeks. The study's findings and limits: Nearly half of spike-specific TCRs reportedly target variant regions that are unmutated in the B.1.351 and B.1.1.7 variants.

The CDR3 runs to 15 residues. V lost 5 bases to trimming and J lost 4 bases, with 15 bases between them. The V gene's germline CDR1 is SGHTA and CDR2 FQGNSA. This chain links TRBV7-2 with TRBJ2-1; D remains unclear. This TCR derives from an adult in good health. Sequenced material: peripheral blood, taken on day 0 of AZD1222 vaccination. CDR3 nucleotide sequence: TGTGCCAGCAGCCTAGGGAATAAAGGGTACAATGAGCAGTTCTTC. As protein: CASSLGNKGYNEQFF.